This TCR beta chain was captured in a study of technical replicates of blood from a few donors. TCRdb keeps only in-frame clones here, not all; method: immunoSEQ multiplex PCR. The repertoire holds about 66,000 clones, with around 89% as singletons. With respect to this clone: A read error may account for a junction end that differs from germline.

The germline CDR1 and CDR2 sequences are SGHNT and YYREEE (reference sequence). The CDR3 is made up of 14 amino acids. This TCR was recovered from a human donor in good health. Some clones in this sample may be carry-over from other donors' samples. The sequenced material came from PBMCs. The chain uses TRBV5-4 and TRBJ2-3, with 8 bases that match TRBD2. In nucleotides, the CDR3 is TGTGCCAGTAGAGCCGGGGGGGGCACAAATACGCAGTATTTT. Encoded protein: CASRAGGGTNTQYF.